This T cell receptor beta chain is drawn from a study of human T cells and chemical hapten exposure. Specified time point: pre-sensitization, week 0. Noted treatment: therapeutic diphenylcyclopropenone sensitization with weekly scalp DPC. Whole blood, unfractionated, served as the material for total RNA extraction. TCRdb recomputed calls from the RACE reads with MiXCR, one row per CDR3 protein. The sample shows roughly 100,000 distinct CDR3 sequences, 9.5% to 14% of them seen only once. Sample: whole blood, taken in connection with sensitization to the hapten diphenylcyclopropenone (DPC). This sequence originates from a woman aged 55 to 70 with alopecia areata. Some clones in this sample may be carry-over from other donors' samples.

CDR3 nucleotides: TGCAGTGCTAGAGATCCGGGGGTATACTATGGCTACACCTTC. It is translated as CSARDPGVYYGYTF. The chain has TRBV20-1 and TRBJ1-2; weak D call: TRBD1 (5 bases). The CDR3 loop spans 14 amino acids. Germline loops: CDR1 DFQATT, CDR2 SNEGSKA (reference sequence). Deletions cut 0 bases from V and 3 bases from J, with 11 bases between.